This is a list of T cell receptor beta chains from one sample in a study of cytomegalovirus exposure and HLA in healthy donors. Using immunoSEQ multiplex PCR, the repertoire was profiled, and TCRdb retains in-frame clones only, with some absent. The sample has roughly 80,000 clones; about 68% are singletons. The sample taken for sequencing was PBMCs. Receptor source: a woman aged 45 to 65 in good health and CMV-seropositive. Each CDR3 is given with its conserved first and last residue. D genes are given only for firm matches. Only some rows state a clone size, as once, few, many or a class for expanded clones.

J,D,size,V,DNA,CDR3
TRBJ1-2,TRBD1,.,TRBV6-5,TGTGCCAGCAGTTTGGGGACAGGCGAGTACTATGGCTACACCTTC,CASSLGTGEYYGYTF
TRBJ2-2,TRBD1,once,TRBV30,TGTGCCTGCCTCCGGGACAGGGGAACCGGGGAGCTGTTTTTT,CACLRDRGTGELFF
TRBJ2-3,TRBD2,few,TRBV7-9,TGTTCCAGCAGCGGGACTCTCGTTACGCAGTATTTT,CSSSGTLVTQYF
TRBJ2-1,.,.,TRBV7-6,TGTGCCAGCAGCTACCGACAGAAGGAGCAGTTCTTC,CASSYRQKEQFF
TRBJ1-2,TRBD1,.,TRBV19,TGTGCCAGTATTCCCGCCGGGACAGGGGAAGCCTATGGCTACACCTTC,CASIPAGTGEAYGYTF
TRBJ2-1,TRBD2,.,TRBV7-2,TGTGCCAGGGAGTTGTTAGCGGGGTCGTTCGGTGAGCAGTTCTTC,CARELLAGSFGEQFF
TRBJ1-6,.,few,TRBV7-3,TGTGCCAGCAGCTTAACCGAGAATTCACCCCTCCACTTT,CASSLTENSPLHF
TRBJ2-1,.,.,TRBV7-9,TGTGCCAGCAGCTCCCCGGCCAAGGAGTCCTACAATGAGCAGTTCTTC,CASSSPAKESYNEQFF
TRBJ2-1,.,few,TRBV2,TGTGCCAGCAGCTTAATCGGGGGGCAGAATGAGCAGTTCTTC,CASSLIGGQNEQFF
TRBJ2-5,.,.,TRBV19,TGTGCCAGTAGTTCAGGCGACGAGGAGACCCAGTACTTC,CASSSGDEETQYF
TRBJ1-1,.,.,TRBV19,TGTGCCAGTAGGAGACAGACGAACACTGAAGCTTTCTTT,CASRRQTNTEAFF
TRBJ2-5,.,few,TRBV9,TGTGCCAGCGCTGAAAGGGCGGGGAAAGAGACCCAGTACTTC,CASAERAGKETQYF
TRBJ1-5,TRBD1,.,TRBV5-4,TGTGCCAGCAGCCGGCAGGGGGAAGGCCAGCCCCAGCATTTT,CASSRQGEGQPQHF
TRBJ1-5,.,.,TRBV6-1,TGTGCCAGCAGTGAAATTCAGGATAGCAATCAGCCCCAGCATTTT,CASSEIQDSNQPQHF
TRBJ2-3,.,.,TRBV21-1,TGTGCCAGCGAGGGGACAGATAAGACAGATACGCAGTATTTT,CASEGTDKTDTQYF
TRBJ2-1,.,.,TRBV6-1,TGTGCCAGCAGTGTAGAGGGATACAATGAGCAGTTCTTC,CASSVEGYNEQFF
TRBJ2-1,TRBD1,few,TRBV7-9,TGTTCCAGCAGCTCCCCGGGACAGGTCCTCTATGAGCAGTTCTTC,CSSSSPGQVLYEQFF
TRBJ1-2,.,.,TRBV19,TGTGCCAGTAGTATAGAGGGCAGACGCTACACCTTC,CASSIEGRRYTF
TRBJ1-1,TRBD1,few,TRBV23-1,TGCGCCAGCAGTCAGGGGGTGGAAGGGGGCTGGAGCACTGAAGCTTTCTTT,CASSQGVEGGWSTEAFF
TRBJ1-4,.,.,TRBV6-6,TGTGCCAGCAGTACCGATCCCGGGACAACTAATGAAAAACTGTTTTTT,CASSTDPGTTNEKLFF
TRBJ1-1,.,.,TRBV28,TGTGCCAGCAGTTCCTCAATCATGAGGACTGAAGCTTTCTTT,CASSSSIMRTEAFF
TRBJ2-1,.,.,TRBV9,TGTGCCAGCAGCGTAGTTCCCAGCCCGACCGGGAGTGAGCAGTTCTTC,CASSVVPSPTGSEQFF
TRBJ2-3,TRBD1,few,TRBV19,TGTGCCAGTAGTATTCGACAGGGATTCACAGATACGCAGTATTTT,CASSIRQGFTDTQYF
TRBJ1-1,.,once,TRBV10-3,TGTGCCATCAAACGGGATGGAAGGACTGAAGCTTTCTTT,CAIKRDGRTEAFF
TRBJ1-2,.,.,TRBV4-1,TGCGCCAGCAGCCAAGGCCAGGCTAACTATGGCTACACCTTC,CASSQGQANYGYTF
TRBJ2-3,TRBD2,.,TRBV4-2,TGTGCCAGCAGCCAAGTTGCGGGGGTTGGGGAAGATACGCAGTATTTT,CASSQVAGVGEDTQYF
TRBJ1-2,TRBD1,few,TRBV6-4,TGTGCCAGCAGACAGGGGATTAACTATGGCTACACCTTC,CASRQGINYGYTF
TRBJ2-3,.,.,TRBV29-1,TGCAGCGTCTTAGGTGGGAGCAAATATACGCAGTATTTT,CSVLGGSKYTQYF
TRBJ2-3,TRBD2,.,TRBV6-6,TGTGCCAGCAGTTATTCTGGGGGGGTGATCACAGATACGCAGTATTTT,CASSYSGGVITDTQYF
TRBJ1-2,.,.,TRBV29-1,TGCAGCGTTGTCTTGGGCAGGGCCCAGAGCGGCTACACCTTC,CSVVLGRAQSGYTF
TRBJ2-1,.,.,TRBV7-6,TGTGCCAGCAGCTTAGCGTCAGAATACAAGTACAATGAGCAGTTCTTC,CASSLASEYKYNEQFF
TRBJ2-7,.,.,TRBV7-2,TGTGCCAGCAGCTTATCGCCGGGGTTCTACGAGCAGTACTTC,CASSLSPGFYEQYF
TRBJ1-1,TRBD1,few,TRBV7-6,TGTGCCAGCAGCCCGGGACAGGGATGGACTGAAGCTTTCTTT,CASSPGQGWTEAFF
TRBJ2-7,TRBD2,.,TRBV6-6,TGTGCCAGCAGTTTTAGCGGGGGGGCATACGAGCAGTACTTC,CASSFSGGAYEQYF
TRBJ1-2,TRBD1,.,TRBV19,TGTGCCAGTAGGGACCGGGACAGGGGAGGAGGCTACACCTTC,CASRDRDRGGGYTF
TRBJ1-1,TRBD1,.,TRBV5-1,TGCGCCAGCAGCTGGGTAGGGGGCCACACTGAAGCTTTCTTT,CASSWVGGHTEAFF
TRBJ1-1,TRBD1,.,TRBV7-7,TGTGCTAGCAGACCCTTCGCAGGGGGCGAGACTGAAGCTTTCTTT,CASRPFAGGETEAFF
TRBJ2-3,TRBD2,few,TRBV27,TGTGCCAGTTCGACTAGCTTCCCGCCGCAGTATTTT,CASSTSFPPQYF
TRBJ1-1,TRBD1,.,TRBV9,TGTGCCAGCAGCCCAAGACAGGGGGCGCCTACTGAAGCTTTCTTT,CASSPRQGAPTEAFF
TRBJ2-2,TRBD1,.,TRBV5-1,TGCGCCAGCAGCCCGGGGACAGGGAACACCGGGGAGCTGTTTTTT,CASSPGTGNTGELFF
TRBJ1-5,TRBD1,.,TRBV2,TGTGCCAGCAGTGTATACAGGGGCGGTCAGCCCCAGCATTTT,CASSVYRGGQPQHF
TRBJ1-3,.,.,TRBV15,TGTGCCACCAGGAGGCACTCTGGAAACACCATATATTTT,CATRRHSGNTIYF
TRBJ2-2,.,.,TRBV4-2,TGTGCCAGCAGCTTTGTAGGGGGTCTCTCCGGGGAGCTGTTTTTT,CASSFVGGLSGELFF
TRBJ1-4,.,few,TRBV2,TGTGCCAGCACCCCAGGCAAAAAACTGTTTTTT,CASTPGKKLFF
TRBJ2-3,TRBD1,.,TRBV7-3,TGTGCCAGCAGCGACTCAGGGGGAAGCACAGATACGCAGTATTTT,CASSDSGGSTDTQYF
TRBJ2-3,TRBD2,.,TRBV11-2,TGTGCCAGCAGCTCTCCCAGCGGGGGGGGGACGCAGTATTTT,CASSSPSGGGTQYF
TRBJ2-2,.,.,TRBV19,TGTGCCAGTAGTATGGCGGGGCAGGCGAACACCGGGGAGCTGTTTTTT,CASSMAGQANTGELFF
TRBJ1-4,TRBD1,.,TRBV6-1,TGTGCCAGCGGGAGGACAGGGATAAATGAAAAACTGTTTTTT,CASGRTGINEKLFF
TRBJ1-4,TRBD1,.,TRBV27,TGTGCCAGCAGTTTAACAGGGGGGACAACTAATGAAAAACTGTTTTTT,CASSLTGGTTNEKLFF
TRBJ2-1,TRBD2,.,TRBV19,TGTGCCAGTAGGCTGCTAGCGGGGGGAAACAATGAGCAGTTCTTC,CASRLLAGGNNEQFF
TRBJ2-4,.,.,TRBV21-1,TGTGCCAGCAGCACGGTGACTAGCTGGGGGAAAAACATTCAGTACTTC,CASSTVTSWGKNIQYF
TRBJ2-3,TRBD1,few,TRBV4-2,TGTGCCAGCAGCCAACTAGACAGGGGTAACACAGATACGCAGTATTTT,CASSQLDRGNTDTQYF
TRBJ1-1,.,.,TRBV6-1,TGTGCCAGCAGCGCGGGGTCACCGAACACTGAAGCTTTCTTT,CASSAGSPNTEAFF